This T cell receptor beta chain was recovered during a study of cytomegalovirus exposure and HLA in healthy donors. The CDR3 totals 15 residues. V lost 4 bases to trimming and J lost 10 bases; unmatched junction nucleotides: 9. Looked up from germline, CDR1 is MGHRA and CDR2 is YSYEKL. 13 Jbeta primers and 60 Vbeta primers were used for the PCR. The assay was immunoSEQ multiplex PCR, and TCRdb's table has in-frame clones only and misses some. The data show roughly 120,000 clones, over 60% seen once. This sequence joins TRBV4-1 and TRBJ2-7; 14 nucleotides match TRBD2. The material sequenced was PBMCs. This TCR came from a woman aged 55-75 years in good health and CMV-seropositive. CDR3 region: CASSPVPGLAGVQYF. The CDR3, as DNA: TGCGCCAGCAGCCCAGTCCCGGGACTAGCGGGAGTTCAGTACTTC.